The 15 T cell receptor beta chains presented below share a single source sample, sequenced in a study of T cells in Graves' hyperthyroidism and ophthalmopathy. TCR beta CDR3 sequences were amplified from RNA transcripts. Researchers ran a first-round RT-PCR on the TCR CDR3 using the HTBI primer set. Via MiXCR, TCRdb re-called the multiplex PCR reads, giving one row per CDR3 protein. There are under 350,000 distinct CDR3 sequences in the sample; 15% to 20% occur only once, and around 47% lies in the top ten. Sequenced sample: blood. These receptors originate from a woman aged 45-59 years with Graves' hyperthyroidism.

This clonotype was recorded at least ten times. The chain employs TRBV28 and TRBJ2-3; 8 bases line up with TRBD1. V gave up 4 bases and J gave up 0 bases; unmatched junction bases: 6. This CDR3 is 16 amino acids long. CDR1 is MDHEN, CDR2 SYDVKM, per germline. CDR3 residues: CASSSGQGISTDTQYF. The CDR3 DNA reads as TGTGCCAGCAGTTCCGGACAGGGCATTAGCACAGATACGCAGTATTTT.

The rearrangement uses TRBV5-8 and TRBJ2-2; D is perhaps TRBD1 (6 bases). CDR1 and CDR2 (germline): SGHTS, YDEGEE. The ends were cut back, 0 bases at V and 0 bases at J, with 9 bases in the middle. The CDR3 spans 16 residues. The CDR3 is CASSLGGGANTGELFF. CDR3 bases: TGTGCCAGCAGCTTGGGAGGGGGAGCGAACACCGGGGAGCTGTTTTTT.

The rearrangement links TRBV3-1 to TRBJ1-2; 10 bases agree with TRBD1. V dropped 4 bases and J dropped 4; count of bases not matched to a gene: 6. The CDR3 consists of 15 residues. Germline V gene lookup returns CDR1 LGHDT and CDR2 YNNKEL (reference sequence). CDR3 DNA: TGTGCCAGCAGCCGAGGACAGGGGGAGGGCTATGGCTACACCTTC. This sequence encodes CASSRGQGEGYGYTF.

The V call is TRBV9, the J call TRBJ2-2, with 11 nucleotides matching TRBD2. J gave up 7 bases and V 4 bases, and 12 bases lay outside the gene matches. Germline CDR1 is SGDLS and CDR2 is YYNGEE. The CDR3 length is 17 residues. DNA for the CDR3: TGTGCCAGCAGCCCTCAGCAACTAGCGGGAGAAGGCGGGGAGCTGTTTTTT. Its translation is CASSPQQLAGEGGELFF.

This clonotype appeared many times. J is TRBJ1-1 and V is TRBV27; D gene uncertain. Germline-derived CDR1 and CDR2 are MNHEY and SMNVEV (reference sequence). Trimming took off 8 bases at V and 1 base at J, with 14 bases between the two ends. The CDR3 loop spans 14 amino acids. CDR3 in amino acids: CASGWPARNTEAFF. For the CDR3, the DNA is TGTGCCAGCGGCTGGCCGGCCAGGAACACTGAAGCTTTCTTT.

The genes are TRBV5-6 and TRBJ2-2; 11 nucleotides line up with TRBD2. Germline CDR1 reads SGHDT; CDR2 reads YYEEEE. The V and J ends lost 0 bases and 2 bases, in that order; junction bases with no gene match: 3. The length of the CDR3 is 17 residues. The CDR3 spells CASSLGLAGINTGELFF. CDR3 bases: TGTGCCAGCAGCTTGGGACTAGCGGGGATTAACACCGGGGAGCTGTTTTTT.

The genes are TRBV12-3 or TRBV12-4 and TRBJ1-2, with D possibly TRBD1 on 5 matching bases. This CDR3 is 14 amino acids long. V was cut by 1 base and J by 7 bases, with 13 bases left in between. CDR3 in amino acids: CASSLGIGTFGYTF. The DNA for the CDR3 is TGTGCCAGCAGTTTAGGTATAGGGACGTTTGGCTACACCTTC.

CDR3 nucleotides: TGTGCCAGTAGTATATCAGATTTCAATGAAGCTTTCTTT. This gives the protein CASSISDFNEAFF. The chain uses TRBV19 and TRBJ1-1; D gene uncertain. This CDR3 spans 13 amino acids. V dropped 2 bases and J dropped 7 bases, with 11 bases sitting between them. Germline CDR1 LNHDA, CDR2 SQIVND (reference sequence). Together with reference TRBV19 and TRBJ1-1, the CDR3 gives the full variable domain: DGGITQSPKYLFRKEGQNVTLSCEQNLNHDAMYWYRQDPGQGLRLIYYSQIVNDFQKGDIAEGYSVSREKKESFPLTVTSAQKNPTAFYLCASSISDFNEAFFGQGTRLTVV.

This clonotype was picked up many times. CDR3 loop: CASRRQGESNQPQHF. As DNA, the CDR3 is TGTGCCAGCAGAAGACAGGGGGAAAGCAATCAGCCCCAGCATTTT. This sequence joins TRBV6-1 and TRBJ1-5; 9 bases agree with TRBD1. Trimming cost V 6 bases and J 1 base; bases outside gene matches: 4. This CDR3 has 15 residues. Germline V gives CDR1 MNHNS, CDR2 SASEGT.

This clonotype was seen more than once but under ten times. This chain joins TRBV4-2 and TRBJ2-7; D uncertain. From germline, CDR1 is LGHNA and CDR2 YNFKEQ. The CDR3 has 13 residues. Trimming removed 1 base at V and 4 bases at J, with 8 bases between. CDR3 sequence reads: CASSQVTKYEQYF. CDR3 in DNA: TGTGCCAGCAGCCAAGTGACCAAGTACGAGCAGTACTTC.

This sequence joins TRBV20-1 and TRBJ2-1; 9 bases map to TRBD1. The CDR3 contains 15 residues. Unmatched junction bases numbered 6, after V lost 2 bases and J lost 4 bases. From germline, CDR1 is DFQATT and CDR2 SNEGSKA (reference sequence). CDR3 loop: CSARSYGTGYNEQFF. The CDR3 nucleotides read TGCAGTGCTAGATCGTACGGGACAGGGTACAATGAGCAGTTCTTC.

This clonotype has a handful of counts. This chain joins TRBV11-2 and TRBJ1-6; D gene uncertain. Germline V gene lookup returns CDR1 SGHAT and CDR2 FQNNGV. The CDR3 is 16 residues long. V lost 1 base, J lost 1 base, and 8 bases lay in between. CDR3 sequence: CASSLVARSYNSPLHF. The DNA for the CDR3 is TGTGCCAGCAGCTTAGTGGCGAGATCCTATAATTCACCCCTCCACTTT.

This clonotype occurred many times. This chain links TRBV12-3 or TRBV12-4 with TRBJ2-7; unclear D gene. V lost 5 bases and J lost 7, with 12 bases in between. The CDR3 runs to 12 residues. Written as DNA, the CDR3 is TGTGCCAGCAGTCCGCCCCTGGAAGAGCAGTACTTC. Its translation: CASSPPLEEQYF.

Concerning this clonotype: Relative to the germline gene, one junction end is altered; a read error may explain this. The V and J genes are TRBV7-7 and TRBJ2-2; 10 nucleotides match TRBD1. The CDR3 sequence is 16 residues long. The germline V gene has CDR1 SSHAT and CDR2 FNYEAQ (reference sequence). The CDR3 DNA sequence: TGTGCTAGCAGCCAGACAGGGGGCGGGGACACCGGGGAGCTGTTTTTT. This codes for CASSQTGGGDTGELFF.

This clonotype has at least ten counts. This chain uses TRBV20-1 with TRBJ1-6; possibly TRBD1 for D (6 bases). Trimming left V 1 base short and J 6 bases short, with 13 bases between. The CDR3 is 15 residues long. CDR1 DFQATT and CDR2 SNEGSKA come from the germline V gene (reference sequence). CDR3 protein: CSARAFKGGNSPLHF. DNA of the CDR3: TGCAGTGCTAGAGCATTCAAGGGGGGTAATTCACCCCTCCACTTT.